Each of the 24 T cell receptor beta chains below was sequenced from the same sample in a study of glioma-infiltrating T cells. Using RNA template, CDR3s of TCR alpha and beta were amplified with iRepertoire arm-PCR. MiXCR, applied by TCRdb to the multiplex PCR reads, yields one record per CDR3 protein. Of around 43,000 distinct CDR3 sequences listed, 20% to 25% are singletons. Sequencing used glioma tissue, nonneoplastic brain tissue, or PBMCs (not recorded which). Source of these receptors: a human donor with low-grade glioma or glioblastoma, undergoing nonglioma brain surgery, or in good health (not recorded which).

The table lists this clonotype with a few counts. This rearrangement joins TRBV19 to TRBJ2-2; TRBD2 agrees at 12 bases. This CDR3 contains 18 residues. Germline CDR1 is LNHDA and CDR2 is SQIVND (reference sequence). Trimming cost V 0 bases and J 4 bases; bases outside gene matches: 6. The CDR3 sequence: CASSIERLAGGPTGELFF. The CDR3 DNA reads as TGTGCCAGTAGTATAGAAAGGCTAGCGGGAGGGCCCACCGGGGAGCTGTTTTTT.

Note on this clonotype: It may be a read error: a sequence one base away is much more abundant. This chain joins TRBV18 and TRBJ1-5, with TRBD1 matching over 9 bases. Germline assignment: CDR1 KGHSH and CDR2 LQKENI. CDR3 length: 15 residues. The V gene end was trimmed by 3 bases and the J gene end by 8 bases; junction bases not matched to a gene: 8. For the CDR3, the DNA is TGTGCCAGCTCACCGGGACAGGGTACCCTGGAGCCCCAGCATTTT. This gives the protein CASSPGQGTLEPQHF.

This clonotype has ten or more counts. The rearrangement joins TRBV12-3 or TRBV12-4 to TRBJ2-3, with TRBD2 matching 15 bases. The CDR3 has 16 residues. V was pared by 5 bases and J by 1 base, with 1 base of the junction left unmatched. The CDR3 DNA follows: TGTGCCAGCAGTGGGACTAGCGGGGGGCGCACAGATACGCAGTATTTT. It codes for CASSGTSGGRTDTQYF.

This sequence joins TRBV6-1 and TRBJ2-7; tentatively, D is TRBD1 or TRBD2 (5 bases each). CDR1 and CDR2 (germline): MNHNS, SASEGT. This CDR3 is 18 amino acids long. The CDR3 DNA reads TGTGCCAGCCGTGAAGCGCCGACGGGACCGGTGGGCCCCTACGAGCAGTACGTC. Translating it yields CASREAPTGPVGPYEQYV.

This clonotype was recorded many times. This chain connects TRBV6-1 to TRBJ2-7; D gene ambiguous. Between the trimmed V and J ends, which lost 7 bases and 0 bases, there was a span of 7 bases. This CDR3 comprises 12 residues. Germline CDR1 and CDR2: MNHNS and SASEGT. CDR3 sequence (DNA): TGTGCCAGCATGACGGACTCCTACGAGCAGTACGTC. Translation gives CASMTDSYEQYV.

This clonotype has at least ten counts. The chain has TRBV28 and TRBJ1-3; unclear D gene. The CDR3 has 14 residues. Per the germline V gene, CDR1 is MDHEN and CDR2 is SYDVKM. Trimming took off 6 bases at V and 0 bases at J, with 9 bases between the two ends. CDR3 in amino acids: CASRTLSSGNTIYF. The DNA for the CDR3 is TGTGCCAGCAGGACACTAAGCTCTGGAAACACCATATATTTT.

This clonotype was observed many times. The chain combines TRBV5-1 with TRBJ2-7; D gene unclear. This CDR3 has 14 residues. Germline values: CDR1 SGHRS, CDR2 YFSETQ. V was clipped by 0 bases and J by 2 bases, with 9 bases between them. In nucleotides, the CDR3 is TGCGCCAGCAGCTTGGTGGTACAGCCCTACGAGCAGTACTTC. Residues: CASSLVVQPYEQYF.

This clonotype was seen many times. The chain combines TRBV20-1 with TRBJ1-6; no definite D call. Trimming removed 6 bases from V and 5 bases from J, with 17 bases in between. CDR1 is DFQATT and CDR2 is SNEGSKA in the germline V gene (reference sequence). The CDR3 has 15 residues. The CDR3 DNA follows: TGCAGTGCCCCCCGAGAGGGCGATAATAATTCACCCCTCCACTTT. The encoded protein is CSAPREGDNNSPLHF.

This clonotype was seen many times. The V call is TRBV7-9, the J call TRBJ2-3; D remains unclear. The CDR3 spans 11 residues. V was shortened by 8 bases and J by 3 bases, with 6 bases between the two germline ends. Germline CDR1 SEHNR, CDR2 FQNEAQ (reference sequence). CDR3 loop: CASSRTDTQYF. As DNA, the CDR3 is TGTGCCAGCTCTAGGACAGATACGCAGTATTTT.

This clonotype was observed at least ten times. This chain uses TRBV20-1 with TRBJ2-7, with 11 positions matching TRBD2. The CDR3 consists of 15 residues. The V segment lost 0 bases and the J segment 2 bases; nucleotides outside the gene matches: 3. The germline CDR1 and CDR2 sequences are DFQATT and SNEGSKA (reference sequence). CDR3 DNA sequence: TGCAGTGCTAGAGAAGGGACTAGCGGAGCCTACGAGCAGTACTTC. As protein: CSAREGTSGAYEQYF.

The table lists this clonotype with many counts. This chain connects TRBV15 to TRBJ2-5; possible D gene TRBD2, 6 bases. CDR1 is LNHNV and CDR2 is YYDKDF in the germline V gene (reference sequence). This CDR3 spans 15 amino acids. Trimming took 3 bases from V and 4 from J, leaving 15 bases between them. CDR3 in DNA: TGTGCCACCAGCAGCCCAGGACGCGGGGCAGAGACCCAGTACTTC. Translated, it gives CATSSPGRGAETQYF.

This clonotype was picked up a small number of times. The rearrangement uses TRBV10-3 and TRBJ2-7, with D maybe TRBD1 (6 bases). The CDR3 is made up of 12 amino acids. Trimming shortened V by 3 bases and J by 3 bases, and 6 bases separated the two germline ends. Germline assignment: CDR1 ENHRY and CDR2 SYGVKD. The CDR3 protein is CAISEGGYEQYV. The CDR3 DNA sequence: TGTGCCATCAGTGAAGGGGGCTACGAGCAGTACGTC.

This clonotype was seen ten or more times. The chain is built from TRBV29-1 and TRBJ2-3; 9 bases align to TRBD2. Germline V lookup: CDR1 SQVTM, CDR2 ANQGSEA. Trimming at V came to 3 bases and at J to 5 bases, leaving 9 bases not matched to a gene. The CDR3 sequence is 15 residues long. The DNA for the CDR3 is TGCAGCGTTGAGTATGCGGGAGGGCCGCGAGATACGCAGTATTTT. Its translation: CSVEYAGGPRDTQYF.

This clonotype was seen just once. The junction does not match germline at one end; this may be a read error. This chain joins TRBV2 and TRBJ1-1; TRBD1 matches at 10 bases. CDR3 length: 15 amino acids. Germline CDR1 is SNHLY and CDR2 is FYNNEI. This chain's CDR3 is CASSLNETGGSETFF. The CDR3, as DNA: TGTGCCAGCAGCCTCAACGAGACAGGGGGCTCTGAAACTTTCTTT.

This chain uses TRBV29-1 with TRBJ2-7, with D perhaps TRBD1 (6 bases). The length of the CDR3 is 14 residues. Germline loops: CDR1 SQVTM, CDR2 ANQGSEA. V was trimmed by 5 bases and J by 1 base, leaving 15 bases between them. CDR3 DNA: TGCAGCGTTTCCCGGGACACCTCTTCCTACGAGCAGTACGTC. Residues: CSVSRDTSSYEQYV.

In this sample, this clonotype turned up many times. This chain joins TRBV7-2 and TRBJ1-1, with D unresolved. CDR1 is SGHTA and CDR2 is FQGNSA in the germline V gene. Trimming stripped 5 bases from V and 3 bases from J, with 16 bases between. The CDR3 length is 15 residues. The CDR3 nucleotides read TGTGCCAGCAGCAAATCTCTGGGAGTTGACACTGAAGCTTTCTTT. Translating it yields CASSKSLGVDTEAFF.

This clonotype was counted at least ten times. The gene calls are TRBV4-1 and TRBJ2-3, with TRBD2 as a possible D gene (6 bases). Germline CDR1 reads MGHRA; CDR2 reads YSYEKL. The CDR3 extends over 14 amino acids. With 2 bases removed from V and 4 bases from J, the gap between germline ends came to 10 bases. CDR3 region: CASSQSWGADTQYF. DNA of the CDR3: TGCGCCAGCAGCCAAAGCTGGGGGGCAGATACGCAGTATTTT.

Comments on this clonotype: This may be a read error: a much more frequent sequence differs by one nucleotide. The DNA for the CDR3 is TGTGCCAGCTCCATCTCCGGGTCCTCCAATGAGCAGTTCTTC. It specifies CASSISGSSNEQFF. This sequence joins TRBV18 and TRBJ2-1; D is uncertain. CDR3 length equals 14 residues. Germline CDR1 KGHSH, CDR2 LQKENI.

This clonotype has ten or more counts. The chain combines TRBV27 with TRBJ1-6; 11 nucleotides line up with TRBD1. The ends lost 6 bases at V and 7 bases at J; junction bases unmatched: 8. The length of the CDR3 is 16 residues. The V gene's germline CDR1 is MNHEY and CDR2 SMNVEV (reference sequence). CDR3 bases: TGTGCCAGCAGCCTATTGGGACAGGGGGTGAATTCACCCCTCCACTTT. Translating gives CASSLLGQGVNSPLHF.

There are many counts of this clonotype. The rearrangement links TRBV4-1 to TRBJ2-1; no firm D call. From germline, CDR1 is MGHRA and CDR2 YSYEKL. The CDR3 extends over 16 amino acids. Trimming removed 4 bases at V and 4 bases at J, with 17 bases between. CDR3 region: CASSPGWPGWYNEQFF. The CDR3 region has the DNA TGCGCCAGCAGCCCTGGCTGGCCCGGCTGGTACAATGAGCAGTTCTTC.

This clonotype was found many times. The CDR3 nucleotides read TGCAGTGCAACGACCGTAGAGACCCAGTACTTC. Translated: CSATTVETQYF. The chain is built from TRBV20-1 and TRBJ2-5, with D hard to call. Germline V CDR1 and CDR2: DFQATT, SNEGSKA (reference sequence). V was shortened by 6 bases and J by 4 bases, with 9 bases between the two germline ends. CDR3 size: 11 residues.

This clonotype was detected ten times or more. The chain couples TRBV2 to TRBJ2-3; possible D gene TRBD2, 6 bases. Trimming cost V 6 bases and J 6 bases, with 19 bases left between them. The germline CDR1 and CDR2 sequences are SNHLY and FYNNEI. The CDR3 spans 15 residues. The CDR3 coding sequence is TGTGCCAGCAGAGTCGGCGGGGACGGGGCGGATACGCAGTATTTT. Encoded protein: CASRVGGDGADTQYF.

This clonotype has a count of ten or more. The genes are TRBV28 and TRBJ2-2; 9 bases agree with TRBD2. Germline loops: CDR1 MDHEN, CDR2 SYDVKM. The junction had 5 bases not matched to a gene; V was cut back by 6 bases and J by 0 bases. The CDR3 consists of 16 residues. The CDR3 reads CASRRLAATNTGELFF. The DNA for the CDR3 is TGTGCCAGCAGACGACTAGCGGCCACGAACACCGGGGAGCTGTTTTTT.

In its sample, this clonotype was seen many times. CDR3 DNA: TGTGCCAGCAGTAACCCGACAGGAGGCAGCAATCAGCCCCAGCATTTT. Its translation: CASSNPTGGSNQPQHF. The chain employs TRBV28 and TRBJ1-5; tentatively, D is TRBD1 (6 bases). CDR1 and CDR2 (germline): MDHEN, SYDVKM. There are 16 residues in the CDR3. Trimming removed 5 bases from V and 1 base from J, with 15 bases in between.